This entry lists 29 T cell receptor beta chains sequenced from one sample in a study of blood T cell repertoires in COVID-19. Assay: immunoSEQ multiplex PCR; the TCRdb copy retains only in-frame clones and omits some. Of around 110,000 clones in the sample, approximately 81% are singletons; the top ten hold more than 4%. The sample consisted of peripheral blood. The origin of the receptors is a human donor in a cohort sampled during active COVID-19.

The chain carries TRBV19 and TRBJ1-2, with unresolved D. Germline CDR1 and CDR2: LNHDA and SQIVND (reference sequence). V was pared by 0 bases and J by 8 bases, with 13 bases between. The CDR3 sequence is 14 residues long. CDR3: CASSIDQQFNGYTF. The CDR3, as DNA: TGTGCCAGTAGTATAGATCAACAATTTAACGGCTACACCTTC.

V gene TRBV15 combines with J gene TRBJ1-1; no definite D call. The V gene lost 7 bases and the J gene lost 1 base, with 13 bases spanning the gap. From germline, CDR1 is LNHNV and CDR2 YYDKDF (reference sequence). The CDR3 sequence is 14 residues long. The CDR3 DNA reads TGTGCCACCAAAGTGGGAGGGAAGAACACTGAAGCTTTCTTT. Translation gives CATKVGGKNTEAFF.

The CDR3 DNA is TGTGCCAGCAGCCTACTAACTAGCGGGTCCTACAATGAGCAGTTCTTC. Translating gives CASSLLTSGSYNEQFF. This chain joins TRBV13 and TRBJ2-1, with 9 positions matching TRBD2. The trim removed 5 bases at V and 1 base at J, leaving 6 bases unmatched. Germline CDR1 PRHDT, CDR2 FYEKMQ (reference sequence). The CDR3 has 16 amino acids.

The chain recombines TRBV5-6 with TRBJ2-5; D might be TRBD2 (7 bases). There are 16 residues in the CDR3. Germline loops: CDR1 SGHDT, CDR2 YYEEEE. V was trimmed by 3 bases and J by 4 bases, leaving 19 bases between them. The CDR3 is CASSSGGRARAETQYF. CDR3 coding DNA: TGTGCCAGCAGCTCGGGGGGCAGGGCTCGGGCAGAGACCCAGTACTTC. The whole variable domain, filled in from reference TRBV5-6 and TRBJ2-5, reads DAGVTQSPTHLIKTRGQQVTLRCSPKSGHDTVSWYQQALGQGPQFIFQYYEEEERQRGNFPDRFSGHQFPNYSSELNVNALLLGDSALYLCASSSGGRARAETQYFGPGTRLLVL.

Only one count was recorded for this clone. The chain links TRBV27 to TRBJ2-3; 12 nucleotides line up with TRBD2. Trimming at V came to 8 bases and at J to 5 bases, leaving 5 bases not matched to a gene. The CDR3 is 14 residues long. Germline-derived CDR1 and CDR2 are MNHEY and SMNVEV (reference sequence). CDR3 residues: CASGTSGRGDTQYF. The CDR3, as DNA: TGTGCCAGCGGGACTAGCGGGCGGGGAGATACGCAGTATTTT.

The V and J genes are TRBV5-1 and TRBJ1-3; no reliable D call. The CDR3 has 15 residues. Germline V CDR1 and CDR2: SGHRS, YFSETQ. Between the trimmed V and J ends, which lost 0 bases and 0 bases, there was a span of 7 bases. The CDR3 sequence is CASSLGQNSGNTIYF. The CDR3, as DNA: TGCGCCAGCAGCTTGGGGCAGAACTCTGGAAACACCATATATTTT.

The chain combines TRBV4-1 with TRBJ1-1, with TRBD1 as a possible D gene (5 bases). This CDR3 is built from 16 residues. Per germline, CDR1 MGHRA and CDR2 YSYEKL. Trimming stripped 6 bases from V and 3 bases from J, with 20 bases between. The CDR3 bases are TGCGCCAGCAGTCCTCTGGGGGGTATCAAGGACACTGAAGCTTTCTTT. Translating gives CASSPLGGIKDTEAFF.

This chain connects TRBV15 to TRBJ1-2; the match to TRBD1 covers 7 bases. Germline CDR1 LNHNV, CDR2 YYDKDF (reference sequence). Germline trimming cut 1 base from V and 4 bases from J; bases unmatched to any gene: 9. The CDR3 extends over 16 amino acids. The CDR3 loop is CATSRAQGDPGYGYTF. In DNA, the CDR3 is TGTGCCACCAGCAGAGCCCAGGGGGACCCGGGCTATGGCTACACCTTC. The variable domain in full, completed from reference TRBV15 and TRBJ1-2, reads DAMVIQNPRYQVTQFGKPVTLSCSQTLNHNVMYWYQQKSSQAPKLLFHYYDKDFNNEADTPDNFQSRRPNTSFCFLDIRSPGLGDTAMYLCATSRAQGDPGYGYTFGSGTRLTVV.

This rearrangement joins TRBV4-1 to TRBJ2-1; tentative D call: TRBD2 (6 bases). Germline-derived CDR1 and CDR2 are MGHRA and YSYEKL. V was clipped by 3 bases and J by 4 bases, with 19 bases between them. This CDR3 has 17 amino acids. The CDR3 spells CASSHDARERGYNEQFF. In nucleotides, the CDR3 is TGCGCCAGCAGCCATGACGCCCGGGAGAGGGGTTACAATGAGCAGTTCTTC.

V gene TRBV30 combines with J gene TRBJ1-5; TRBD1 aligns across 9 bases. The CDR3 consists of 14 residues. CDR1 is GTSNPN and CDR2 is SVGIG in the germline V gene (reference sequence). J lost 5 bases, V lost 2 bases, and 4 bases had no gene match. The CDR3 spells CAWSPDRGDQPQHF. CDR3 in DNA: TGTGCCTGGAGTCCCGACAGGGGGGATCAGCCCCAGCATTTT.

The chain recombines TRBV7-6 with TRBJ2-5, with 8 bases lining up with TRBD1. CDR3 length: 14 amino acids. V shed 6 bases and J 3 bases; nucleotides not matched to a gene: 6. CDR1 is SGHVS and CDR2 is FNYEAQ in the germline V gene. The CDR3 sequence: CASSLWTGKETQYF. The CDR3 DNA reads TGTGCCAGCAGTTTATGGACAGGGAAAGAGACCCAGTACTTC.

The chain combines TRBV7-2 with TRBJ2-7; 7 positions match TRBD1. Unmatched junction bases numbered 10, after V lost 6 bases and J lost 2 bases. CDR1 and CDR2 (germline): SGHTA, FQGNSA. CDR3 length: 15 amino acids. The CDR3 loop reads CASSPGTELPYEQYF. CDR3 nucleotide sequence: TGTGCCAGCAGTCCCGGGACAGAGTTACCCTACGAGCAGTACTTC.

The rearrangement joins TRBV6-2 or TRBV6-3 to TRBJ2-5; no definite D call. The length of the CDR3 is 14 residues. The germline V gene has CDR1 MNHEY and CDR2 SVGEGT. V was cut by 6 bases and J by 1 base, with 12 bases left in between. CDR3 loop: CASSPYSSQETQYF. In DNA, the CDR3 is TGTGCCAGCAGCCCATACAGCAGCCAAGAGACCCAGTACTTC.

This sequence joins TRBV5-1 and TRBJ1-4, with no clear D. V lost 0 bases to trimming and J lost 3 bases, with 6 bases between them. The CDR3 has 14 amino acids. Germline lookup yields CDR1 SGHRS and CDR2 YFSETQ. The CDR3 region is CASSLGQANEKLFF. The CDR3 DNA sequence: TGCGCCAGCAGCTTGGGGCAGGCTAATGAAAAACTGTTTTTT. Looking up the rest from reference TRBV5-1 and TRBJ1-4 gives the full variable domain: KAGVTQTPRYLIKTRGQQVTLSCSPISGHRSVSWYQQTPGQGLQFLFEYFSETQRNKGNFPGRFSGRQFSNSRSEMNVSTLELGDSALYLCASSLGQANEKLFFGSGTQLSVL.

This clone was observed a single time. The CDR3 loop reads CAWRLQGFTEAFF. As DNA, the CDR3 is TGTGCCTGGAGACTACAGGGTTTCACTGAAGCTTTCTTT. This chain joins TRBV30 and TRBJ1-1; possibly TRBD1 for D (6 bases). CDR1 and CDR2 from the germline V gene are GTSNPN and SVGIG (reference sequence). The CDR3 covers 13 residues. The V end lost 3 bases, the J end lost 4 bases, and 12 bases lay between the germline ends.

The CDR3 spells CASSLDRDTGELFF. DNA for the CDR3: TGTGCCAGCTCACTAGACAGGGACACCGGGGAGCTGTTTTTT. The chain employs TRBV18 and TRBJ2-2, with 7 bases aligning to TRBD1. CDR3 size: 14 residues. The V gene end was trimmed by 4 bases and the J gene end by 3 bases; junction bases not matched to a gene: 2. CDR1 is KGHSH, CDR2 LQKENI, per germline.

The chain uses TRBV15 and TRBJ2-3; 9 bases fit TRBD2. The CDR3 consists of 16 residues. Germline trimming cut 1 base from V and 1 base from J; bases unmatched to any gene: 3. The germline V gene encodes CDR1 LNHNV and CDR2 YYDKDF (reference sequence). The CDR3 is CATSRVLAGGTDTQYF. The CDR3 nucleotides read TGTGCCACCAGCAGAGTATTAGCGGGAGGCACAGATACGCAGTATTTT.

About this clone: Other DNA sequences in the sample encode the same CDR3. The chain links TRBV9 to TRBJ2-1, with unresolved D. Germline V gene sequence: CDR1 SGDLS, CDR2 YYNGEE. V dropped 0 bases and J dropped 2 bases, with 9 bases sitting between them. This CDR3 is 15 amino acids long. The CDR3 region has the DNA TGTGCCAGCAGCGTAGGGGTGGGCCCCTACAATGAGCAGTTCTTC. Translating it yields CASSVGVGPYNEQFF.

The chain links TRBV7-9 to TRBJ1-1; 9 positions match TRBD1. J gave up 4 bases and V 5 bases, and 11 bases lay outside the gene matches. Germline CDR1 and CDR2: SEHNR and FQNEAQ (reference sequence). This CDR3 region has 16 residues. The CDR3 DNA reads TGTGCCAGCAGCCGGACAGGGGAGATTGGGTCCACTGAAGCTTTCTTT. As protein: CASSRTGEIGSTEAFF.

The rearrangement joins TRBV7-9 to TRBJ2-1, with 8 bases matching TRBD2. The germline V gene has CDR1 SEHNR and CDR2 FQNEAQ (reference sequence). J lost 4 bases, V lost 1 base, and 9 bases had no gene match. The CDR3 sequence is 17 residues long. The CDR3 loop is CASSLVFQLADYNEQFF. The DNA for the CDR3 is TGTGCCAGCAGCTTAGTCTTCCAACTAGCGGATTACAATGAGCAGTTCTTC.

The rearrangement links TRBV7-6 to TRBJ1-2, with 7 bases identical to TRBD1. J was trimmed by 9 bases and V by 4 bases; bases with no gene match: 8. This CDR3 has 13 amino acids. CDR1 is SGHVS, CDR2 FNYEAQ, per germline. CDR3 residues: CASSSRDSASYTF. The CDR3 DNA reads as TGTGCCAGCAGCTCCCGGGACAGTGCCAGCTACACCTTC.

The chain carries TRBV9 and TRBJ2-3, with 9 positions matching TRBD1. The germline CDR1 and CDR2 sequences are SGDLS and YYNGEE. This CDR3 has 16 residues. The V gene end was trimmed by 2 bases and the J gene end by 2 bases; junction bases not matched to a gene: 6. The CDR3 sequence is CASSVRTGETTDTQYF. The CDR3 bases are TGTGCCAGCAGCGTGAGGACAGGGGAAACCACAGATACGCAGTATTTT.

This sequence joins TRBV7-8 and TRBJ2-5; D unclear. The CDR3 has 12 residues. Per germline, CDR1 SGHVS and CDR2 FQNEAQ. Deletions cut 7 bases from V and 2 bases from J, with 8 bases between. CDR3 region: CASKRLQETQYF. CDR3 DNA sequence: TGTGCCAGCAAGAGATTACAAGAGACCCAGTACTTC.

The rearrangement uses TRBV4-1 and TRBJ2-1, with 14 bases matching TRBD2. The CDR3 sequence is 17 residues long. CDR1 and CDR2 from the germline V gene are MGHRA and YSYEKL. Trimming cost V 5 bases and J 0 bases; bases outside gene matches: 3. For the CDR3, the DNA is TGCGCCAGCAGCAAAGGGACTAGCGGGAGCTCCTACAATGAGCAGTTCTTC. It codes for CASSKGTSGSSYNEQFF.

The chain couples TRBV4-2 to TRBJ2-1; a weak D match, TRBD2 (6 bases). The germline gives CDR1 LGHNA, CDR2 YNFKEQ. Trimming shortened V by 6 bases and J by 2 bases, and 17 bases separated the two germline ends. The CDR3 covers 16 residues. CDR3 amino acids: CASSPLEGLTYNEQFF. The CDR3 DNA reads TGTGCCAGCAGTCCTTTGGAGGGGCTTACCTACAATGAGCAGTTCTTC.

The chain couples TRBV3-1 (or the pseudogene TRBV3-2) to TRBJ2-1, with TRBD1 matching over 10 bases. Trimming removed 4 bases from V and 7 bases from J; junction bases left unmatched: 13. The CDR3 length is 17 residues. Germline lookup yields CDR1 LGHDT and CDR2 YNNKEL (reference sequence). The CDR3 loop reads CASSRDLGDRGLNEQFF. CDR3 bases: TGTGCCAGCAGCCGGGATCTAGGGGACAGGGGTTTAAATGAGCAGTTCTTC.

The J gene is TRBJ2-5, the V gene TRBV29-1; no definite D call. With 6 bases removed from V and 3 bases from J, the gap between germline ends came to 11 bases. Germline V gene data show CDR1 as SQVTM and CDR2 as ANQGSEA. CDR3 length: 12 amino acids. CDR3 sequence (DNA): TGCAGCGTAGCCCCACCCGAAGAGACCCAGTACTTC. As protein: CSVAPPEETQYF.

This chain joins TRBV5-4 and TRBJ1-4; 7 bases match TRBD1. V gave up 4 bases and J gave up 3 bases; unmatched junction bases: 12. The CDR3 consists of 17 residues. Germline CDR1 and CDR2: SGHNT and YYREEE (reference sequence). CDR3 sequence: CASSPSPGTASNEKLFF. CDR3 nucleotides: TGTGCCAGCAGCCCCTCCCCCGGGACAGCCTCTAATGAAAAACTGTTTTTT.

This chain uses TRBV6-6 with TRBJ2-3; 10 positions match TRBD1. V lost 3 bases and J lost 8; bases outside the gene matches: 2. The CDR3 is 13 amino acids. Germline V lookup: CDR1 MNHNY, CDR2 SVGAGI (reference sequence). The CDR3 DNA is TGTGCCAGCAGTTATTGGGACAGGGGTACGCAGTATTTT. It specifies CASSYWDRGTQYF.